A selection of T cell receptor beta chains follows, all from one sample in a study of human T cells and chemical hapten exposure. TCRdb processed the RACE reads anew with MiXCR; each CDR3 protein has one entry. The repertoire holds 350,000 to 400,000 distinct CDR3 sequences, with about 6% as singletons. The sample was whole blood, taken in connection with sensitization to the hapten diphenylcyclopropenone (DPC). The receptors here all came from a woman aged 18-29 years with alopecia areata. Some clones in this sample may be carry-over from other donors' samples. The CDR3 runs from the conserved cysteine through the conserved F or W. The D gene is left open where the match is weak. Clone size is shown for a subset of rows, as once, few, many or a class of expanded clone.

v_gene	d_gene	j_gene	abundance	CDR3aa	CDR3nt
TRBV7-9	-	TRBJ1-4	many	CASSLGRSGSITNEKLFF	TGTGCCAGCAGCTTAGGTCGATCAGGATCTATCACTAATGAAAAACTGTTTTTT
TRBV19	TRBD1	TRBJ2-4	-	CASTGTGEGNIQYF	TGTGCCAGTACCGGGACAGGGGAAGGAAACATTCAGTACTTC
TRBV6-5	-	TRBJ1-2	few	CASRPTPQGLYYGYTF	TGTGCCAGCAGGCCCACCCCACAGGGCCTATATTATGGCTACACCTTC
TRBV9	-	TRBJ1-5	many	CASSAGVSNEQPQHF	TGTGCCAGCAGCGCTGGGGTTTCGAACGAACAGCCCCAGCATTTT
TRBV20-1	TRBD2	TRBJ2-4	few	CSASRTSTLGNIQYF	TGCAGTGCTTCCCGGACTAGTACGTTGGGAAACATTCAGTACTTC
TRBV6-4	-	TRBJ1-2	many	CASSDGWSYTF	TGTGCCAGCAGTGACGGGTGGAGCTACACCTTC
TRBV11-2	-	TRBJ1-4	many	CASSEQGYQVFF	TGTGCCAGCAGCGAGCAGGGGTATCAAGTGTTTTTT
TRBV7-9	TRBD1	TRBJ1-2	many	CASSRVGQDYGYTF	TGTGCCAGCAGCAGGGTGGGACAGGACTATGGCTACACCTTC
TRBV7-2	TRBD1	TRBJ2-5	few	CASSSDRFEETQYF	TGTGCCAGCAGCTCGGACAGGTTTGAAGAGACCCAGTACTTC
TRBV6-2/TRBV6-3	TRBD2	TRBJ2-3	-	CASATGLDTDTQYF	TGTGCCAGCGCTACGGGACTAGACACAGATACGCAGTATTTT
TRBV4-3	-	TRBJ2-3	few	CASSQDRGTTTDTQYF	TGCGCCAGCAGCCAAGATCGAGGGACAACCACAGATACGCAGTATTTT
TRBV5-6	TRBD1	TRBJ1-1	few	CASSLAGTGYEAFF	TGTGCCAGCAGCTTGGCTGGGACAGGGTATGAAGCTTTCTTT
TRBV18	TRBD1	TRBJ1-4	few	CASSPYATGVDEKLFF	TGTGCCAGCTCACCCTATGCCACAGGGGTTGATGAAAAACTGTTTTTT
TRBV5-1	-	TRBJ1-1	many	CASSPIKSTGPNTEAFF	TGCGCCAGCAGCCCGATTAAGAGCACAGGGCCAAACACTGAAGCTTTCTTT
TRBV6-1	TRBD1	TRBJ1-5	many	CATRAQDRGFQPQHF	TGTGCCACCAGGGCCCAGGACAGGGGTTTTCAGCCCCAGCATTTT
TRBV6-1	-	TRBJ1-5	few	CASSEVEGGSQHF	TGTGCCAGCAGTGAAGTAGAGGGAGGGTCCCAGCATTTT
TRBV2	-	TRBJ1-2	-	CASREQNYGYTF	TGTGCCAGCAGGGAACAGAACTATGGCTACACCTTC
TRBV4-1	TRBD1	TRBJ2-7	-	CASSQFAGQGTYEQYF	TGCGCCAGCAGCCAATTCGCGGGACAGGGGACCTACGAGCAGTACTTC
TRBV19	TRBD1	TRBJ1-5	-	CASKDRGTSSWGAQHF	TGTGCCAGCAAGGACAGGGGAACTTCCAGTTGGGGGGCCCAGCATTTT
TRBV25-1	TRBD1	TRBJ1-1	many	CASSERGTVHMNTEAFF	TGTGCCAGCAGTGAACGAGGGACAGTTCACATGAACACTGAAGCTTTCTTT
TRBV7-2	-	TRBJ1-5	-	CASSLAPSNQPQHF	TGTGCCAGCAGCTTAGCACCCTCCAATCAGCCCCAGCATTTT
TRBV18	TRBD1	TRBJ1-1	many	CASSSQGTVMNTEAFF	TGTGCCAGCTCATCCCAGGGGACAGTTATGAACACTGAAGCTTTCTTT
TRBV7-9	-	TRBJ2-3	-	CASRPWTAGSTDTQYF	TGTGCCAGCAGGCCCTGGACCGCGGGGAGCACAGATACGCAGTATTTT
TRBV29-1	-	TRBJ2-2	few	CSVEEAYGELFF	TGCAGCGTTGAAGAGGCTTACGGGGAGCTGTTTTTT
TRBV3-1	TRBD2	TRBJ2-5	few	CASSQLAGVQETQYF	TGTGCCAGCAGCCAGTTAGCGGGGGTTCAAGAGACCCAGTACTTC
TRBV12-3/TRBV12-4	-	TRBJ2-3	-	CASTFNSDTQYF	TGTGCCAGCACCTTTAATTCCGATACGCAGTATTTT
TRBV29-1	-	TRBJ1-4	few	CSVKTGTYLGLFF	TGCAGCGTAAAAACCGGGACATATTTGGGGCTGTTTTTT
TRBV5-1	TRBD1	TRBJ1-1	many	CASSFQGGTEAFF	TGTGCCAGCAGTTTTCAGGGGGGCACTGAAGCTTTCTTT
TRBV6-2/TRBV6-3	-	TRBJ1-3	many	CASSLTGGPGNTIYF	TGTGCCAGCAGTCTAACGGGGGGCCCTGGAAACACCATATATTTT
TRBV15	TRBD1	TRBJ1-1	many	CATSKHRGQLNTEAFF	TGTGCCACCAGCAAACACAGGGGCCAGCTGAACACTGAAGCTTTCTTT
TRBV6-1	-	TRBJ1-1	many	CATSGPTGDTEAFF	TGTGCCACCTCAGGACCCACGGGAGACACTGAAGCTTTCTTT
TRBV5-1	-	TRBJ2-2	many	CASSLESLTGELFF	TGCGCCAGCAGCTTGGAGTCCTTGACCGGGGAGCTGTTTTTT
TRBV28	-	TRBJ2-3	many	CASTQAGAITDTQYF	TGTGCCAGCACTCAGGCGGGGGCCATCACAGATACGCAGTATTTT
TRBV20-1	TRBD2	TRBJ2-3	few	CSAENRGGATDTQYF	TGCAGTGCTGAAAATAGGGGAGGGGCCACAGATACGCAGTATTTT
TRBV5-1	TRBD1	TRBJ1-5	many	CASSLGDRGSNQPQHF	TGCGCCAGCAGCTTGGGCGACAGGGGTAGCAATCAGCCCCAGCATTTT
TRBV6-1	-	TRBJ1-2	many	CATQDGFNYGYTF	TGTGCCACACAGGACGGATTTAACTATGGCTACACCTTC
TRBV4-1	-	TRBJ1-6	few	CASSPRLGLGGSPLHF	TGCGCCAGCAGCCCAAGATTGGGCCTCGGTGGGTCACCCCTCCACTTT
TRBV27	-	TRBJ2-3	few	CASSSNNGDTQYF	TGTGCCAGCAGTTCAAATAACGGAGATACGCAGTATTTT
TRBV11-2	-	TRBJ2-3	few	CASSLRSRDGAGTDTQYF	TGTGCCAGCAGCTTAAGATCACGGGACGGGGCTGGCACAGATACGCAGTATTTT
TRBV7-2	-	TRBJ1-4	few	CASSLVAATNEKLFF	TGTGCCAGCAGCTTAGTGGCGGCAACTAATGAAAAACTGTTTTTT
TRBV2	TRBD1	TRBJ1-2	few	CASTGQGPLNGYTF	TGTGCCAGCACCGGACAGGGACCTTTAAATGGCTACACCTTC
TRBV7-9	-	TRBJ2-3	few	CASSFAGRTDTQYF	TGTGCCAGCAGCTTTGCGGGCCGCACAGATACGCAGTATTTT
TRBV29-1	-	TRBJ1-1	many	CSVERYSEAFF	TGCAGCGTTGAAAGGTACAGTGAAGCTTTCTTT
TRBV3-1	-	TRBJ1-5	few	CASSLRTANGPQHF	TGTGCCAGCAGCCTTAGAACAGCCAATGGGCCCCAGCATTTT
TRBV7-2	-	TRBJ1-3	few	CASSLGRTVQNTIYF	TGTGCCAGCAGCTTAGGAAGGACGGTTCAAAACACCATATATTTT